Listed below are T cell receptor beta chains from one sample, sequenced in a study of T cells in localized non-small cell lung cancer. Measured with immunoSEQ multiplex PCR; TCRdb has only the in-frame clones, and not every one. The sample lists some 85,000 clones; about three quarters were seen once. The sample consisted of PBMCs, taken before any cancer treatment. Receptors were obtained from a man aged 40-75 years with stage II squamous cell lung carcinoma. The CDR3 runs from the conserved cysteine through the conserved F or W.

cdr3_length	v_call	j_call	cdr3_aa
14	TRBV15	TRBJ1-1	CATSRVQGNTEAFF
12	TRBV5-1	TRBJ1-1	CASSLPGPEAFF
14	TRBV30	TRBJ1-3	CAWSETFSGNTIYF
13	TRBV14	TRBJ2-7	CASSLTAPGEQYF
14	TRBV4-3	TRBJ2-2	CASSHSRNTGELFF
15	TRBV6-5	TRBJ1-2	CASSSTQGPGYGYTF
14	TRBV29-1	TRBJ1-4	CSTRQGATNEKLFF
15	TRBV5-1	TRBJ2-3	CASSQTGGGTDTQYF
14	TRBV7-3	TRBJ1-1	CASSPSSIRAEAFF
13	TRBV4-3	TRBJ1-3	CASSQDIKGPQYF
13	TRBV29-1	TRBJ1-1	CSGRPGPGTEAFF
14	TRBV11-3	TRBJ1-1	CASSLGRANTEAFF
17	TRBV18	TRBJ1-1	CASSLLGQGRGNTEAFF
15	TRBV7-2	TRBJ2-7	CASSLVGGGAREQYF
15	TRBV18	TRBJ1-1	CASSPQTGSNTEAFF
14	TRBV27	TRBJ2-3	CANTTAGRTDTQYF
16	TRBV7-9	TRBJ2-1	CASSNRQTSSYNEQFF
11	TRBV2	TRBJ2-1	CASGPYNEQFF
16	TRBV2	TRBJ2-5	CASSERSGRASETQYF
14	TRBV28	TRBJ2-7	CASSAYYGSYEQYF
14	TRBV15	TRBJ2-7	CATSRDRARYEQYF
16	TRBV9	TRBJ2-2	CASRDQRGGPTGELFF
15	TRBV9	TRBJ1-4	CASSPSTGGREKLFF
11	TRBV20-1	TRBJ2-1	CSTSPYNEQFF
14	TRBV30	TRBJ2-1	CAWSPDSSYNEQFF
15	TRBV7-3	TRBJ2-1	CASSLTSGRANEQFF
16	TRBV7-8	TRBJ1-6	CASSSQGPGYNSPLHF
13	TRBV9	TRBJ2-3	CASSVDGTDTQYF
14	TRBV6-5	TRBJ1-3	CASSGVGSGNTIYF
15	TRBV7-2	TRBJ2-5	CASSLAGGIGETQYF
16	TRBV5-6	TRBJ2-7	CASSPSQREASYEQYF
11	TRBV6-6	TRBJ2-1	CASSSLHEQFF
17	TRBV4-3	TRBJ2-2	CASSQGGGTRWTGELFF
12	TRBV29-1	TRBJ1-1	CSVDAMNTEAFF
13	TRBV30	TRBJ1-4	CAWSVRSGEKLFF
14	TRBV6-5	TRBJ1-1	CASSSTAMNTEAFF
15	TRBV5-5	TRBJ2-1	CASSLRGNVQNEQFF
17	TRBV10-3	TRBJ2-3	CAISESVASGMTDTQYF
14	TRBV4-1	TRBJ1-1	CASSQGQSNTEAFF
13	TRBV28	TRBJ2-2	CASMREDTGELFF
13	TRBV2	TRBJ1-2	CASSEGEITGYTF
15	TRBV28	TRBJ2-7	CASSLHGTANYEQYF
15	TRBV6-6	TRBJ2-7	CASSYSKLWKDEQYF
16	TRBV9	TRBJ2-2	CASSQAEGVRTGELFF
14	TRBV6-1	TRBJ2-3	CASRVQGAADTQYF
15	TRBV6-5	TRBJ1-5	CASSYSTGGNQPQHF
14	TRBV5-6	TRBJ1-4	CASSWDSHDEKLFF
17	TRBV19	TRBJ1-2	CASSIAPGTGGRHGYTF
15	TRBV9	TRBJ2-1	CASSLLAGEGNEQFF
14	TRBV4-3	TRBJ2-3	CASSDGGAGDTQYF
15	TRBV6-5	TRBJ2-5	CASSSSGGYQETQYF
16	TRBV4-1	TRBJ2-1	CASSPRGGLSYNEQFF